One T cell receptor (beta chain) is described in this entry. J lost 6 bases, V lost 1 base, and 3 bases had no gene match. CDR3 size: 15 residues. Germline V gives CDR1 SGHTA, CDR2 FQGTGA. The data stem from a study of T cells in Graves' hyperthyroidism and ophthalmopathy. The CDR3 regions of TCR beta were amplified from RNA transcripts. The primer set for the first-round RT-PCR of the TCR CDR3 was HTBI. MiXCR, run by TCRdb on the multiplex PCR reads, gives a single entry per CDR3 protein. The profile covers some 350,000 distinct CDR3 sequences, with roughly 15% appearing a single time and around 20% taken by the ten largest.

The source material was blood. The sequence was obtained from a woman aged 60-75 years with Graves' ophthalmopathy. This chain joins TRBV7-3 and TRBJ2-1; TRBD2 agrees at 10 bases. CDR3 sequence reads: CASSLNPSGSNEQFF. As DNA, the CDR3 is TGTGCCAGCAGCTTAAATCCTAGCGGGAGCAATGAGCAGTTCTTC.